One T cell receptor beta chain is described in this entry. Its binding antigen is unknown. Per-base quality was not reported, and no clone a single base away is much larger than it. CDR1 and CDR2 were assigned from the germline V gene as MNHEY and SVGEGT. Relative to germline, V is 2 bases shorter and J is 5 bases shorter, with 13 bases between their ends. Taken from cysteine to phenylalanine, the CDR3 has 15 residues. The retained sequence is limited to the CDR3, 45 bases, with the frame set at the first base. The data are from a study of blood T cell repertoires in COVID-19 (TCRdb year 2020). Looking at the study overall: Collaborator samples came from the United States, Italy and Spain and covered acute and convalescent phases of COVID-19. The sample metadata nearly always contained a de-identified subject ID, COVID-19 status, age in years and sex. A freely available public database, intended as a resource for researchers studying the immune response to SARS-CoV-2, is where the repertoires were released. Subjects who had been exposed to COVID-19, were actively infected with it, or had recovered from it provided the deeply sampled blood TCRbeta repertoires that made up the dataset. Where available, HLA class I and class II types were taken from metadata supplied by the sample provider and were not determined by assay-based typing. The samples were drawn from the first 160 participants of the ongoing ImmuneRACE study and from over 950 subjects provided by 6 global collaborators. The material from the prospective study consisted of cDNA or gDNA derived from T cells, B-cell-depleted T cells, or PBMCs. Broad study findings and their caveats: How much clinical and demographic metadata was included differed by source and by participant, and the metadata was provided uncurated.

Collaborating institutions collected whole blood in K2EDTA tubes following their own protocols. Collaborator samples were shipped for TCRbeta analysis as frozen whole blood, isolated PBMCs, or DNA extracted from either sample type. The immunoSEQ Assay, a bias-controlled multiplex PCR, was used to amplify TCRbeta CDR3 regions from genomic DNA. The study's processing was this. The number of nucleated cells in each sample was estimated from the amplification of reference gene primers within the assay. Sequence reads were collapsed and filtered to measure the absolute abundance of every unique TCRbeta CDR3 rearrangement. For each sample, productive Simpson clonality was calculated by taking the square root of Simpson's diversity index across productive rearrangements. In TCRdb, the immuneACCESS table is reduced to in-frame sequences with V and J assigned. These tables do not hold every clone; where another copy was compared, an unresolved V gene accounts for under half, and the others remain unexplained. The DNA was the basis for D and trimming; V, J and clone size are from that table. Present in this sample are approximately 100,000 clones, 80% of which were seen just once. The ten most abundant clones make up roughly 4% of the sample.

Sequencing was carried out using peripheral blood. This clonotype was obtained from a human donor in a cohort sampled during active or convalescent COVID-19. This receptor chain uses TRBV6-2 or TRBV6-3 and TRBJ1-3, with a tentative D gene TRBD1 over 5 matching bases. The DNA sequence is TGTGCCAGCAGTTACGCCGGGGGAGGGAGAAACACCATATATTTT. It encodes CASSYAGGGRNTIYF.